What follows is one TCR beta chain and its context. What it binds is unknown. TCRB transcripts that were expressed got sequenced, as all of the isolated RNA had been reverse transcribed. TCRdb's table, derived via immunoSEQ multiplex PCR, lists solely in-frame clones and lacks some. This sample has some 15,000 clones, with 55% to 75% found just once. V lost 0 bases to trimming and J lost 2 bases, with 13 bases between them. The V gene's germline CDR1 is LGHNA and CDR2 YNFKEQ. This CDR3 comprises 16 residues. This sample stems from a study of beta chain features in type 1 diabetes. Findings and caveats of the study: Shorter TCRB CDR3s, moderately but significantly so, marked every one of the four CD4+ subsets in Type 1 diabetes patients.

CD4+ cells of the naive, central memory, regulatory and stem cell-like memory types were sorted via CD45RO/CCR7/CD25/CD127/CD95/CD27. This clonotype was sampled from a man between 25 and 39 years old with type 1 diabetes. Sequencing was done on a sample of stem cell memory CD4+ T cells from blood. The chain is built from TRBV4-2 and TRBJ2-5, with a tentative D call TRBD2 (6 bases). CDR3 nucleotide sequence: TGTGCCAGCAGCCAAGATTCTACGGGGGAACAAGAGACCCAGTACTTC. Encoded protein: CASSQDSTGEQETQYF.